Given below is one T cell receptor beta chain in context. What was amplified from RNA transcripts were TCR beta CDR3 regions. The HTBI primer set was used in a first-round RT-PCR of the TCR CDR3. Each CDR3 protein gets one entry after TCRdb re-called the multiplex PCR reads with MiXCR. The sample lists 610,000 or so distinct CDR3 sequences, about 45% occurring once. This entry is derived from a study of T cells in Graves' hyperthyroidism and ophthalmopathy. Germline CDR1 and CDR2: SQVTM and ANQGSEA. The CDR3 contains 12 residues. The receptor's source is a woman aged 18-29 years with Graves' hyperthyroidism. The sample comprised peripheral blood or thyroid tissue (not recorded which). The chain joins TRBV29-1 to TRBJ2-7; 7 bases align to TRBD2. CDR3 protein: CLPPAGESEQYF. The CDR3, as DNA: TGCCTCCCCCCTGCGGGAGAGTCCGAGCAGTACTTC.